The 29 T cell receptor beta chains reported below all come from one sample, sequenced in a study of blood T cell repertoires in COVID-19. Sequenced by immunoSEQ multiplex PCR; TCRdb stores in-frame clones only, minus some. This sample has some 240,000 clones, with roughly 90% found just once. Sequencing was done on a sample of peripheral blood. The receptors here all came from an older woman with COVID-19, enrolled during active disease.

This clone showed up many times. J is TRBJ1-4 and V is TRBV25-1; D gene unclear. CDR1 MGHDK and CDR2 SYGVNS come from the germline V gene. CDR3 length equals 16 residues. The V gene lost 3 bases and the J gene lost 8 bases, with 19 bases spanning the gap. DNA of the CDR3: TGTGCCAGCAGTGAGGTCTTCGGAGTCCGAAAGGAAAAACTGTTTTTT. Its protein is CASSEVFGVRKEKLFF. Looking up the rest from reference TRBV25-1 and TRBJ1-4 gives the full variable domain: EADIYQTPRYLVIGTGKKITLECSQTMGHDKMYWYQQDPGMELHLIHYSYGVNSTEKGDLSSESTVSRIRTEHFPLTLESARPSHTSQYLCASSEVFGVRKEKLFFGSGTQLSVL.

The J gene is TRBJ1-1, the V gene TRBV2; 7 nucleotides agree with TRBD1. CDR3 length equals 13 residues. V lost 6 bases, J lost 6 bases, and 7 bases stayed unmatched. From germline, CDR1 is SNHLY and CDR2 FYNNEI. The DNA of the CDR3 is TGTGCCAGCAGGAAACAGGGGATGGCTGAAGCTTTCTTT. Amino acids: CASRKQGMAEAFF. Full variable domain (remainder filled in from reference TRBV2 and TRBJ1-1): EPEVTQTPSHQVTQMGQEVILRCVPISNHLYFYWYRQILGQKVEFLVSFYNNEISEKSEIFDDQFSVERPDGSNFTLKIRSTKLEDSAMYFCASRKQGMAEAFFGQGTRLTVV.

The CDR3 region is CASSSGAGSYNSPLHF. CDR3 DNA sequence: TGTGCCAGCAGCTCGGGAGCGGGATCCTATAATTCACCCCTCCACTTT. The V and J genes are TRBV5-4 and TRBJ1-6; no definite D call. Germline lookup yields CDR1 SGHNT and CDR2 YYREEE (reference sequence). The V and J ends lost 3 bases and 1 base respectively, with 11 bases between them. The CDR3 is 16 amino acids.

V gene TRBV6-5 combines with J gene TRBJ2-5; 8 bases align to TRBD2. CDR3 size: 13 residues. Germline V lookup: CDR1 MNHEY, CDR2 SVGAGI. The V segment lost 6 bases and the J segment 5 bases; nucleotides outside the gene matches: 5. CDR3 nucleotides: TGTGCCAGCAGCCGGGGACTAGAGGAGACCCAGTACTTC. It is translated as CASSRGLEETQYF.

This chain uses TRBV5-6 with TRBJ1-2; the match to TRBD1 covers 7 bases. V lost 1 base, J lost 6 bases, and 3 bases stayed unmatched. CDR3 length: 13 amino acids. The germline gives CDR1 SGHDT, CDR2 YYEEEE. CDR3 amino acids: CASSLQGDHGYTF. The DNA of the CDR3 is TGTGCCAGCAGCTTGCAGGGGGATCATGGCTACACCTTC.

The chain is built from TRBV5-6 and TRBJ1-2; TRBD1 is a possible D gene (6 bases). Germline V gene data show CDR1 as SGHDT and CDR2 as YYEEEE. Trimming cost V 2 bases and J 2 bases, with 10 bases left between them. The CDR3 consists of 14 residues. CDR3 loop: CASSFQGRNYGYTF. DNA for the CDR3: TGTGCCAGCAGCTTCCAGGGGCGAAACTATGGCTACACCTTC.

The chain carries TRBV6-5 and TRBJ1-1; tentative D call: TRBD1 (5 bases). The germline V and J ends were trimmed by 4 bases and 5 bases, with 11 bases remaining between them. The CDR3 has 13 residues. Germline CDR1 MNHEY, CDR2 SVGAGI. The CDR3 loop is CASSFLRDTEAFF. The CDR3 coding sequence is TGTGCCAGCAGTTTCCTCAGGGATACTGAAGCTTTCTTT.

In this sample, this clone turned up a few times. The rearrangement uses TRBV19 and TRBJ1-1, with 8 bases fitting TRBD1. After removal of 3 bases from V and 3 bases from J, the junction contained 9 bases not matched to a gene. There are 16 residues in the CDR3. Looked up from germline, CDR1 is LNHDA and CDR2 is SQIVND (reference sequence). This CDR3 reads CASSILDREWYTEAFF. DNA for the CDR3: TGTGCCAGTAGTATCCTGGACAGGGAGTGGTACACTGAAGCTTTCTTT.

The chain combines TRBV21-1 with TRBJ2-7; TRBD1 is the table's D call, not checked against the DNA. TRBV21-1 is a pseudogene. The CDR3 spans 16 residues. CDR3: CASSTSGTGVSYEQYF. In nucleotides, the CDR3 is TGTGCCAGCAGCACATCCGGGACAGGCGTCTCCTACGAGCAGTACTTC.

This rearrangement joins TRBV20-1 to TRBJ2-5; weak D call: TRBD1 (6 bases). V lost 8 bases to trimming and J lost 1 base, with 8 bases between them. Germline values: CDR1 DFQATT, CDR2 SNEGSKA (reference sequence). The CDR3 loop spans 11 amino acids. The CDR3 DNA is TGCAGTCAGGACAGCCAAGAGACCCAGTACTTC. Protein product: CSQDSQETQYF.

The chain is built from TRBV11-2 and TRBJ2-6, with D possibly TRBD1 on 6 matching bases. Germline V lookup: CDR1 SGHAT, CDR2 FQNNGV. V was clipped by 5 bases and J by 4 bases, with 15 bases between them. The CDR3 runs to 16 residues. The CDR3 loop reads CASSALTGMGANVLTF. Written as DNA, the CDR3 is TGTGCCAGCAGCGCGCTTACAGGGATGGGGGCCAACGTCCTGACTTTC.

The chain has TRBV6-5 and TRBJ1-1; TRBD1 might be the D (5 bases). The CDR3 loop spans 15 amino acids. From germline, CDR1 is MNHEY and CDR2 SVGAGI. Trimming took off 0 bases at V and 7 bases at J, with 15 bases between the two ends. CDR3 loop: CASSYSSGGRSEAFF. Written as DNA, the CDR3 is TGTGCCAGCAGTTACTCGTCCGGGGGTAGGAGTGAAGCTTTCTTT.

This rearrangement joins TRBV5-1 to TRBJ1-4; 8 bases line up with TRBD1. Trimming removed 0 bases from V and 8 bases from J; junction bases left unmatched: 9. CDR1 is SGHRS, CDR2 YFSETQ, per germline. The CDR3 loop spans 16 amino acids. CDR3 sequence (DNA): TGCGCCAGCAGCTTGGGCGTCAGGGGGCGCGGGGAAAAACTGTTTTTT. It codes for CASSLGVRGRGEKLFF. Full variable domain (remainder filled in from reference TRBV5-1 and TRBJ1-4): KAGVTQTPRYLIKTRGQQVTLSCSPISGHRSVSWYQQTPGQGLQFLFEYFSETQRNKGNFPGRFSGRQFSNSRSEMNVSTLELGDSALYLCASSLGVRGRGEKLFFGSGTQLSVL.

The V call is TRBV24-1, the J call TRBJ2-1; a possible D gene is TRBD1 (5 bases). Germline assignment: CDR1 KGHDR and CDR2 SFDVKD. V was pared by 4 bases and J by 6 bases, with 12 bases between. The CDR3 has 14 residues. Here the CDR3 reads CATSDPGHSNEQFF. In DNA, the CDR3 is TGTGCCACCAGTGACCCTGGACACAGCAATGAGCAGTTCTTC.

This chain links TRBV25-1 with TRBJ1-2, with 9 bases lining up with TRBD1. J was trimmed by 5 bases and V by 2 bases; bases with no gene match: 6. This CDR3 has 15 residues. CDR1 MGHDK and CDR2 SYGVNS come from the germline V gene. For the CDR3, the DNA is TGTGCCAGCAGTGAAGCTACAGGGGGCGTATATGGCTACACCTTC. It yields the protein CASSEATGGVYGYTF.

The chain combines TRBV5-1 with TRBJ2-5; a possible D gene is TRBD1 (6 bases). The germline V and J ends were trimmed by 4 bases and 5 bases, with 18 bases remaining between them. This CDR3 comprises 15 residues. Germline V gives CDR1 SGHRS, CDR2 YFSETQ. The CDR3 DNA reads TGCGCCAGCAGCCTCAGAGGGGCAGGGGTGGAGACCCAGTACTTC. Translated, it gives CASSLRGAGVETQYF.

V usage is TRBV2 and J usage is TRBJ1-2; the match to TRBD1 covers 8 bases. The CDR3 is 16 residues long. The ends lost 7 bases at V and 5 bases at J; junction bases unmatched: 15. Germline CDR1 SNHLY, CDR2 FYNNEI. The CDR3 DNA sequence: TGTGCCAGCACTCCCCTAGCAAGACAGGGGCTTTATGGCTACACCTTC. Translating gives CASTPLARQGLYGYTF. Full variable domain (missing parts from reference TRBV2 and TRBJ1-2): EPEVTQTPSHQVTQMGQEVILRCVPISNHLYFYWYRQILGQKVEFLVSFYNNEISEKSEIFDDQFSVERPDGSNFTLKIRSTKLEDSAMYFCASTPLARQGLYGYTFGSGTRLTVV.

The chain couples TRBV18 to TRBJ2-7; D is perhaps TRBD2 (7 bases). In germline, CDR1 is KGHSH, CDR2 LQKENI. The CDR3 is 15 residues long. Trimming removed 2 bases from V and 6 bases from J, with 17 bases in between. This CDR3 is CASSPIGGQMGEQYF. Written as DNA, the CDR3 is TGTGCCAGCTCACCAATCGGGGGGCAGATGGGCGAGCAGTACTTC.

V gene TRBV14 combines with J gene TRBJ1-2; 7 bases are shared with TRBD1. Germline-derived CDR1 and CDR2 are SGHDN and FVKESK. V lost 4 bases to trimming and J lost 8 bases; unmatched junction nucleotides: 7. The length of the CDR3 is 13 residues. CDR3 amino acids: CASSPHPQGGYTF. CDR3 DNA sequence: TGTGCCAGCAGCCCACACCCACAGGGGGGCTACACCTTC.

The chain has TRBV27 and TRBJ1-1, with 10 bases lining up with TRBD1. V gave up 6 bases and J gave up 5 bases; unmatched junction bases: 9. This CDR3 is built from 15 residues. Germline CDR1 is MNHEY and CDR2 is SMNVEV (reference sequence). CDR3 DNA: TGTGCCAGCAGATACGAATGGACAGGGGGGACTGAAGCTTTCTTT. Protein: CASRYEWTGGTEAFF.

In this sample, this clone turned up once. V usage is TRBV30 and J usage is TRBJ1-5, with D maybe TRBD1 (5 bases). The CDR3 spans 12 residues. V was cut by 7 bases and J by 4 bases, with 11 bases left in between. From germline, CDR1 is GTSNPN and CDR2 SVGIG (reference sequence). CDR3 sequence (DNA): TGTGCCTACGACAGCTTAAATCAGCCCCAGCATTTT. Translation gives CAYDSLNQPQHF.

This chain links TRBV5-5 with TRBJ1-6; the D is unclear. CDR1 is SGHKS and CDR2 is YYEKEE in the germline V gene (reference sequence). This CDR3 spans 14 amino acids. V lost 0 bases, J lost 6 bases, and 7 bases lay in between. The CDR3 loop reads CASSLGRGNSPLHF. CDR3 DNA sequence: TGTGCCAGCAGCTTGGGGAGAGGTAATTCACCCCTCCACTTT.

This sequence joins TRBV28 and TRBJ2-7; TRBD1 matches at 7 bases. The germline CDR1 and CDR2 sequences are MDHEN and SYDVKM. Trimming cost V 6 bases and J 2 bases; bases outside gene matches: 7. CDR3 size: 14 residues. The CDR3 nucleotides are TGTGCCAGCAGAACCGGGACAGTGACCTACGAGCAGTACTTC. It codes for CASRTGTVTYEQYF. The full variable domain, its missing parts supplied by reference TRBV28 and TRBJ2-7, is DVKVTQSSRYLVKRTGEKVFLECVQDMDHENMFWYRQDPGLGLRLIYFSYDVKMKEKGDIPEGYSVSREKKERFSLILESASTNQTSMYLCASRTGTVTYEQYFGPGTRLTVT.

The chain is built from TRBV4-3 and TRBJ2-2; D might be TRBD2 (6 bases). Germline loops: CDR1 LGHNA, CDR2 YSLEER. Trimming took 1 base from V and 4 from J, leaving 13 bases between them. The CDR3 has 16 residues. The CDR3 loop is CASSQVFGGVTGELFF. As DNA, the CDR3 is TGCGCCAGCAGCCAAGTGTTCGGCGGGGTCACCGGGGAGCTGTTTTTT.

The chain is built from TRBV6-4 and TRBJ2-4; a possible D gene is TRBD1 (6 bases). Between the trimmed V and J ends, which lost 2 bases and 9 bases, there was a span of 11 bases. The CDR3 sequence is 13 residues long. Germline values: CDR1 MRHNA, CDR2 SNTAGT. The CDR3 DNA is TGTGCCAGCAGTGACAGACAGGCGGGCATTCAGTACTTC. Translated, it gives CASSDRQAGIQYF.

This clone was found once. The chain couples TRBV2 to TRBJ2-4, with TRBD2 as a possible D gene (6 bases). This CDR3 spans 15 amino acids. Germline-derived CDR1 and CDR2 are SNHLY and FYNNEI. Between the trimmed V and J ends, which lost 6 bases and 7 bases, there was a span of 19 bases. The CDR3 DNA reads TGTGCCAGCAGCCTACCGGGACTGCCTAGGAACATTCAGTACTTC. Its protein product is CASSLPGLPRNIQYF.

This sequence joins TRBV7-8 and TRBJ2-7, with D uncertain. Germline assignment: CDR1 SGHVS and CDR2 FQNEAQ. CDR3 length: 15 amino acids. Trimming took 0 bases from V and 2 from J, leaving 11 bases between them. The CDR3 DNA reads TGTGCCAGCAGCTTAGCCCGGGTGGCCCCCTACGAGCAGTACTTC. Its translation is CASSLARVAPYEQYF.

The rearrangement joins TRBV6-2 or TRBV6-3 to TRBJ2-3, with D perhaps TRBD2 (5 bases). With 4 bases removed from V and 0 bases from J, the gap between germline ends came to 14 bases. This CDR3 has 16 residues. The V gene's germline CDR1 is MNHEY and CDR2 SVGEGT. Here the CDR3 DNA reads TGTGCCAGCAGTTCTCGGGCGGGCCATAGCACAGATACGCAGTATTTT. This translates into CASSSRAGHSTDTQYF.

Turning to this clone: This CDR3 is also generated by other DNA sequences in the sample. The chain is built from TRBV27 and TRBJ2-7; tentatively, D is TRBD1 (6 bases). CDR3 length equals 13 residues. The V gene's germline CDR1 is MNHEY and CDR2 SMNVEV (reference sequence). V lost 6 bases, J lost 0 bases, and 9 bases lay in between. The CDR3 reads CASRGAGSYEQYF. In nucleotides, the CDR3 is TGTGCCAGCAGGGGGGCCGGCTCCTACGAGCAGTACTTC.